Listed here are 27 T cell receptor beta chains from one sample, sequenced in a study of T cells in Graves' hyperthyroidism and ophthalmopathy. Authors of the study amplified TCR beta CDR3 regions from RNA transcripts. The TCR CDR3 first-round RT-PCR relied on the HTBI primer set. Each CDR3 protein gets one entry after TCRdb re-called the multiplex PCR reads with MiXCR. The data contain more than 500,000 distinct CDR3 sequences, about 16% of them singletons. The specimen was blood. Receptors were obtained from a woman in her 30s with Graves' ophthalmopathy.

The V call is TRBV10-3, the J call TRBJ2-1; 8 bases are shared with TRBD2. Germline assignment: CDR1 ENHRY and CDR2 SYGVKD. The V and J ends lost 11 bases and 4 bases, in that order; junction bases with no gene match: 13. The CDR3 consists of 15 residues. CDR3 nucleotide sequence: TGTGCCGCGCGGGAGGCGGGCAGGGCATACAATGAGCAGTTCTTC. It translates to CAAREAGRAYNEQFF.

This clonotype was picked up many times. The chain employs TRBV7-3 and TRBJ1-1; D remains unclear. V lost 0 bases and J lost 7, with 6 bases in between. CDR3 length equals 12 residues. Germline values: CDR1 SGHTA, CDR2 FQGTGA. The CDR3 loop is CASSLTGGEAFF. In DNA form, the CDR3 reads TGTGCCAGCAGCTTAACGGGCGGTGAAGCTTTCTTT. Full variable domain (missing parts from reference TRBV7-3 and TRBJ1-1): GAGVSQTPSNKVTEKGKYVELRCDPISGHTALYWYRQSLGQGPEFLIYFQGTGAADDSGLPNDRFFAVRPEGSVSTLKIQRTERGDSAVYLCASSLTGGEAFFGQGTRLTVV.

This clonotype was recorded at least ten times. The V and J genes are TRBV12-3 or TRBV12-4 and TRBJ2-7; the D gene is possibly TRBD1 (6 bases). The CDR3 is 13 amino acids. V lost 9 bases to trimming and J lost 0 bases, with 12 bases between them. The CDR3 here is CASSGTNSYEQYF. In DNA, the CDR3 is TGTGCCAGTTCCGGGACAAACTCCTACGAGCAGTACTTC.

This clonotype was counted many times. The chain has TRBV2 and TRBJ2-7; D might be TRBD1 or TRBD2, each matching 6 bases. Trimming took off 9 bases at V and 6 bases at J, with 12 bases between the two ends. The germline gives CDR1 SNHLY, CDR2 FYNNEI. The CDR3 has 11 residues. The DNA of the CDR3 is TGTGCCAGTCTCGGGGGCCTCGAGCAGTACTTC. Its translation: CASLGGLEQYF.

The sample holds many counts of this clonotype. The CDR3: CASSSFGGQGAGETQYF. The CDR3 DNA follows: TGTGCCAGCAGCTCGTTTGGAGGACAGGGGGCGGGTGAGACCCAGTACTTC. This chain uses TRBV13 with TRBJ2-5; 11 bases line up with TRBD1. Germline values: CDR1 PRHDT, CDR2 FYEKMQ (reference sequence). CDR3 length: 17 residues. J gave up 5 bases and V 4 bases, and 12 bases lay outside the gene matches.

This clonotype occurred a few times. The gene calls are TRBV9 and TRBJ2-1; 8 nucleotides match TRBD1. This CDR3 contains 15 residues. Germline assignment: CDR1 SGDLS and CDR2 YYNGEE. The V gene end was trimmed by 0 bases and the J gene end by 9 bases; junction bases not matched to a gene: 8. CDR3 bases: TGTGCCAGCAGCGTAGATGGCAGGGGGCTTAGTGAGCAGTTCTTC. This codes for CASSVDGRGLSEQFF.

This clonotype was detected ten times or more. The CDR3 sequence: CASSFFGGGAYEQYF. For the CDR3, the DNA is TGTGCCAGCAGTTTTTTCGGGGGAGGGGCCTACGAGCAGTACTTC. The chain is built from TRBV27 and TRBJ2-7; 7 bases are shared with TRBD2. CDR3 length: 15 residues. Germline V CDR1 and CDR2: MNHEY, SMNVEV (reference sequence). With 3 bases clipped from V and 2 bases from J, the junction kept 7 bases outside the gene matches.

This clonotype was observed at least ten times. The rearrangement links TRBV2 to TRBJ1-2, with D perhaps matching TRBD1 (5 bases). The CDR3 is made up of 15 amino acids. Looked up from germline, CDR1 is SNHLY and CDR2 is FYNNEI. The germline V and J ends were trimmed by 7 bases and 5 bases, with 20 bases remaining between them. As DNA, the CDR3 is TGTGCCAGCAATCCATCATCTGGGGCGGGGTATGGCTACACCTTC. The encoded protein is CASNPSSGAGYGYTF.

This clonotype was seen more than once but under ten times. V and J are TRBV19 and TRBJ1-1; D is unresolved. There are 13 residues in the CDR3. Germline CDR1 LNHDA, CDR2 SQIVND (reference sequence). V lost 3 bases, J lost 1 base, and 6 bases lay in between. The CDR3 DNA sequence: TGTGCCAGTAGTATTGACCAGAACACTGAAGCTTTCTTT. Protein: CASSIDQNTEAFF.

The genes are TRBV27 and TRBJ2-1; 11 positions match TRBD2. The CDR3 consists of 17 residues. Trimming cost V 2 bases and J 0 bases; bases outside gene matches: 3. Germline V CDR1 and CDR2: MNHEY, SMNVEV (reference sequence). This chain's CDR3 is CASSLAGLADSYNEQFF. The CDR3 DNA reads TGTGCCAGCAGTTTAGCGGGACTAGCGGACTCCTACAATGAGCAGTTCTTC.

At least ten counts were recorded for this clonotype. The J gene is TRBJ2-7, the V gene TRBV3-1; D is unclear. This CDR3 has 13 residues. Between the trimmed V and J ends, which lost 0 bases and 0 bases, there was a span of 3 bases. Germline V gene sequence: CDR1 LGHDT, CDR2 YNNKEL (reference sequence). The CDR3 coding sequence is TGTGCCAGCAGCCAAGACGCCTCCTACGAGCAGTACTTC. Translating gives CASSQDASYEQYF.

This clonotype appeared a few times. An end of the junction does not agree with germline; a read error may underlie this. The CDR3 region has the DNA TGTGCCAGCGGTTTCGGGGACAGCAATCAGCCCCAGCATTTT. Residues: CASGFGDSNQPQHF. The V call is TRBV27, the J call TRBJ1-5, with D possibly TRBD1 on 5 matching bases. This CDR3 contains 14 residues. Germline assignment: CDR1 MNHEY and CDR2 SMNVEV (reference sequence).

This clonotype was observed a few times. CDR3 sequence reads: CASTERRSSYNEQFF. The CDR3 nucleotides are TGCGCCAGCACCGAGCGGAGAAGCTCCTACAATGAGCAGTTCTTC. This chain joins TRBV10-2 and TRBJ2-1; a possible D gene is TRBD2 (5 bases). This CDR3 contains 15 residues. Germline CDR1 is WSHSY and CDR2 is SAAADI. With 7 bases removed from V and 0 bases from J, the gap between germline ends came to 13 bases.

This clonotype showed up many times. V usage is TRBV28 and J usage is TRBJ1-5; D call uncertain. The V end was cut by 6 bases, the J end by 0 bases, with 21 bases between. In germline, CDR1 is MDHEN, CDR2 SYDVKM. The CDR3 has 18 residues. As DNA, the CDR3 is TGTGCCAGCAGCCTCCGACGCGCAGCTAGATATAGCAATCAGCCCCAGCATTTT. The encoded protein is CASSLRRAARYSNQPQHF.

The chain employs TRBV24-1 and TRBJ2-5, with D maybe TRBD1 (6 bases). This CDR3 has 17 amino acids. The germline V gene encodes CDR1 KGHDR and CDR2 SFDVKD. V was shortened by 5 bases and J by 1 base, with 19 bases between the two germline ends. The CDR3 DNA sequence: TGTGCCACCAGTGGTACCGGGACATTTCGTCGCCAAGAGACCCAGTACTTC. This encodes CATSGTGTFRRQETQYF.

This clonotype has a count of ten or more. The rearrangement links TRBV7-2 to TRBJ1-2; TRBD1 aligns across 10 bases. The CDR3 extends over 13 amino acids. Germline trimming cut 6 bases from V and 8 bases from J; bases unmatched to any gene: 6. Germline V gene sequence: CDR1 SGHTA, CDR2 FQGNSA. The CDR3 coding sequence is TGTGCCAGCAGGCCCGGGACAGGGGTCGGCTACACCTTC. Protein product: CASRPGTGVGYTF.

This clonotype was recorded many times. The V gene is TRBV14, the J gene TRBJ2-7; D may be TRBD2 (5 bases). The germline V and J ends were trimmed by 3 bases and 3 bases, with 18 bases remaining between them. Germline loops: CDR1 SGHDN, CDR2 FVKESK. This CDR3 has 16 amino acids. As DNA, the CDR3 is TGTGCCAGCAGCCAGTTAACCGGGATTAGGAACTACGAGCAGTACTTC. Translated: CASSQLTGIRNYEQYF. The full variable domain, with the rest looked up from reference TRBV14 and TRBJ2-7, is EAGVTQFPSHSVIEKGQTVTLRCDPISGHDNLYWYRRVMGKEIKFLLHFVKESKQDESGMPNNRFLAERTGGTYSTLKVQPAELEDSGVYFCASSQLTGIRNYEQYFGPGTRLTVT.

The gene calls are TRBV29-1 and TRBJ2-5, with D possibly TRBD1 on 5 matching bases. Germline CDR1 and CDR2: SQVTM and ANQGSEA. Between the trimmed V and J ends, which lost 2 bases and 4 bases, there was a span of 17 bases. CDR3 length equals 15 residues. CDR3 protein: CSVELGAESGETQYF. The CDR3, as DNA: TGCAGCGTTGAATTAGGGGCCGAGTCAGGAGAGACCCAGTACTTC.

The chain is built from TRBV6-1 and TRBJ1-2, with a tentative D call TRBD1 (5 bases). This CDR3 is built from 12 residues. CDR1 is MNHNS and CDR2 is SASEGT in the germline V gene. Trimming took 0 bases from V and 7 from J, leaving 6 bases between them. CDR3 region: CASSEAGGGYTF. The CDR3 region has the DNA TGTGCCAGCAGTGAAGCGGGGGGTGGCTACACCTTC.

This clonotype was counted many times. This chain uses TRBV7-2 with TRBJ2-1, with 8 bases that match TRBD2. V was clipped by 5 bases and J by 6 bases; unmatched bases: 18. The CDR3 totals 18 residues. Looked up from germline, CDR1 is SGHTA and CDR2 is FQGNSA. The chain's CDR3 is CASSLFGAGGLFGNEQFF. CDR3 coding DNA: TGTGCCAGCAGCCTATTTGGGGCGGGAGGCCTCTTTGGCAATGAGCAGTTCTTC.

This clonotype has ten or more counts. The chain couples TRBV9 to TRBJ1-1; D gene ambiguous. The CDR3 extends over 16 amino acids. Germline V gives CDR1 SGDLS, CDR2 YYNGEE. V lost 4 bases, J lost 5 bases, and 21 bases lay in between. Here the CDR3 DNA reads TGTGCCAGCAGCCTCAGTGCGGGCCAAATGGTGACTGAAGCTTTCTTT. It translates to CASSLSAGQMVTEAFF. Together with reference TRBV9 and TRBJ1-1, the CDR3 gives the full variable domain: DSGVTQTPKHLITATGQRVTLRCSPRSGDLSVYWYQQSLDQGLQFLIQYYNGEERAKGNILERFSAQQFPDLHSELNLSSLELGDSALYFCASSLSAGQMVTEAFFGQGTRLTVV.

This clonotype was seen repeatedly, ten times or more. The chain couples TRBV7-2 to TRBJ2-1; 8 bases agree with TRBD1. Germline CDR1 SGHTA, CDR2 FQGNSA. There are 17 residues in the CDR3. J lost 0 bases, V lost 5 bases, and 9 bases had no gene match. The chain's CDR3 is CASSLNPDRVSYNEQFF. The CDR3 nucleotides read TGTGCCAGCAGCCTCAACCCGGACAGGGTCTCCTACAATGAGCAGTTCTTC.

This clonotype was observed many times. This rearrangement joins TRBV20-1 to TRBJ2-3; perhaps TRBD2 as D (6 bases). The CDR3 is 12 residues long. V dropped 7 bases and J dropped 0 bases, with 8 bases sitting between them. Germline-derived CDR1 and CDR2 are DFQATT and SNEGSKA (reference sequence). CDR3 sequence reads: CSGGTSTDTQYF. Here the CDR3 DNA reads TGCAGTGGGGGGACTAGCACAGATACGCAGTATTTT.

The chain carries TRBV19 and TRBJ1-6; the D gene is possibly TRBD1 (6 bases). This CDR3 spans 14 amino acids. Deletions cut 8 bases from V and 5 bases from J, with 13 bases between. Germline values: CDR1 LNHDA, CDR2 SQIVND (reference sequence). The CDR3 protein is CASRVGQNNSPLHF. The DNA of the CDR3 is TGTGCCAGTCGCGTGGGACAAAATAATTCACCCCTCCACTTT.

V and J are TRBV20-1 and TRBJ2-7, with 12 bases fitting TRBD2. The V gene's germline CDR1 is DFQATT and CDR2 SNEGSKA (reference sequence). J was trimmed by 5 bases and V by 2 bases; bases with no gene match: 4. The CDR3 has 14 residues. This CDR3 reads CSARPGLAGHEQYF. The CDR3, as DNA: TGCAGTGCTAGACCGGGACTAGCGGGCCACGAGCAGTACTTC.

This clonotype was recorded at least ten times. V is TRBV29-1 and J is TRBJ2-3; 7 bases are shared with TRBD2. The CDR3 spans 16 residues. CDR1 and CDR2 from the germline V gene are SQVTM and ANQGSEA. V was pared by 4 bases and J by 2 bases, with 12 bases of the junction left unmatched. The CDR3 DNA is TGCAGCGTTGGAGGCGGAACCAGCGGGACCACAGATACGCAGTATTTT. Translation gives CSVGGGTSGTTDTQYF.

This clonotype was counted many times. This chain connects TRBV7-2 to TRBJ2-1, with 7 positions matching TRBD2. CDR1 is SGHTA, CDR2 FQGNSA, per germline. The trim removed 9 bases at V and 7 bases at J, leaving 9 bases unmatched. The CDR3 is made up of 13 amino acids. The CDR3 nucleotides are TGTGCCAGTCAAAGCGGGACCCCAAATGAGCAGTTCTTC. Protein product: CASQSGTPNEQFF.